This T cell receptor (beta chain) derives from a study of cytomegalovirus exposure and HLA in healthy donors. The overall study: In an early release, HLA-typed donors contributed tens of millions of unique TCR sequences. Broader study findings: The study dropped some indistinguishable V segments, TRBV6-2 and TRBV6-3 among them. Most TCR beta V segments were productive about 87% or about 30% of the time in an earlier analysis. TCR beta chains numbering approximately 150 were designated cytomegalovirus-associated.

PCR employed 60 Vbeta and 13 Jbeta primers. Repertoires were generated with immunoSEQ multiplex PCR, while TCRdb's copy carries only in-frame clones and drops some. The data contain about 150,000 clones, about 75% of them singletons. J was trimmed by 8 bases and V by 2 bases; bases with no gene match: 9. The V gene's germline CDR1 is MNHNY and CDR2 SVGAGI (reference sequence). The CDR3 runs 16 residues. About this clone itself: What it recognizes is unknown.

V is TRBV6-6 and J is TRBJ1-6; 7 bases match TRBD1. The sequencing input was PBMCs. The receptor was derived from a man aged 18-30 years in good health and CMV-seronegative. This CDR3 reads CASSYPDRVEDSPLHF. The CDR3 DNA reads TGTGCCAGCAGTTACCCTGACAGGGTCGAGGATTCACCCCTCCACTTT.